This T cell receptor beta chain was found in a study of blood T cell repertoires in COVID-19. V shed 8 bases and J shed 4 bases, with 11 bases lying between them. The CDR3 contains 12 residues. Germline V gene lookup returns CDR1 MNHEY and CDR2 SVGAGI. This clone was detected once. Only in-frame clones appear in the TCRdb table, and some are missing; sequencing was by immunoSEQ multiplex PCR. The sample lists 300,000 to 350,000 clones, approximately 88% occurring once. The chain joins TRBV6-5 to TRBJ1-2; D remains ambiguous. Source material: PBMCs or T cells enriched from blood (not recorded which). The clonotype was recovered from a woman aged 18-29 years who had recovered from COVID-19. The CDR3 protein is CASLRVGYGYTF. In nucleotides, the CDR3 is TGTGCCAGCCTCCGGGTGGGCTATGGCTACACCTTC.